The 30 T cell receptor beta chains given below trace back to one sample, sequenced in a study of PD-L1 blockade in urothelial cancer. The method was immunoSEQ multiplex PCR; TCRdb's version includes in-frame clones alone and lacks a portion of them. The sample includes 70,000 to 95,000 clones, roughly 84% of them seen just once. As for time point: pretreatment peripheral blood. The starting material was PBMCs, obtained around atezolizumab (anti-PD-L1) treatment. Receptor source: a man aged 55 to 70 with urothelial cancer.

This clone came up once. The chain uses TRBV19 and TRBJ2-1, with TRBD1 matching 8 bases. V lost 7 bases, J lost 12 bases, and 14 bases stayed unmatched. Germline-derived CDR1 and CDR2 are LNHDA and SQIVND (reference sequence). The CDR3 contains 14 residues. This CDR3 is CASISGTGNSRQFF. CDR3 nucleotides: TGTGCCAGTATCTCCGGGACAGGTAATTCACGGCAGTTCTTC.

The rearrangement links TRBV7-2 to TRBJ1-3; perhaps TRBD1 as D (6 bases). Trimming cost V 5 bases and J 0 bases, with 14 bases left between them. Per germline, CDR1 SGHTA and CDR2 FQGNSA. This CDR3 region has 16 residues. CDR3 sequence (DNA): TGTGCCAGCAGCACCCAGCCAGGGGCCTCTGGAAACACCATATATTTT. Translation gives CASSTQPGASGNTIYF.

CDR3 loop: CASSQRRAGGLGDTQYF. The CDR3 nucleotides are TGTGCCAGCAGCCAACGGAGGGCGGGAGGACTGGGAGATACGCAGTATTTT. The chain employs TRBV11-2 and TRBJ2-3, with 8 bases lining up with TRBD2. The CDR3 has 17 amino acids. Germline assignment: CDR1 SGHAT and CDR2 FQNNGV. With 5 bases clipped from V and 5 bases from J, the junction kept 15 bases outside the gene matches.

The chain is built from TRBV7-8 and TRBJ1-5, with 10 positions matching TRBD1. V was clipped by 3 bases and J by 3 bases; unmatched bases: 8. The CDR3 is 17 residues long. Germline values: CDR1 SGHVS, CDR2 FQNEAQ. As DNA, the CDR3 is TGTGCCAGCAGCTTGTACCGGGACAGGGGAAACAATCAGCCCCAGCATTTT. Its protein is CASSLYRDRGNNQPQHF.

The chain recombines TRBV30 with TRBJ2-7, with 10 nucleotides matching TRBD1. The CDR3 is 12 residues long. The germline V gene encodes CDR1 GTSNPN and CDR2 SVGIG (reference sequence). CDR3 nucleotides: TGTGCTTTGGACAGGGGGTCCTACGAGCAGTACTTC. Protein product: CALDRGSYEQYF.

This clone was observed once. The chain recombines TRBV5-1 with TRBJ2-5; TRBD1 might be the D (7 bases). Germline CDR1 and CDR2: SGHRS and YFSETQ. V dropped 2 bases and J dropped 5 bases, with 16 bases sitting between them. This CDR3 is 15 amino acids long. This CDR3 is CASSLGPGGRETQYF. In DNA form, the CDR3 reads TGCGCCAGCAGCTTAGGGCCAGGGGGGCGTGAGACCCAGTACTTC.

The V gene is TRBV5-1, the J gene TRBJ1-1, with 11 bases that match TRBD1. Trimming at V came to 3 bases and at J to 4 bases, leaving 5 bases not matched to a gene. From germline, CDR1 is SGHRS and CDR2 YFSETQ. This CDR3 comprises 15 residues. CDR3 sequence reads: CASSSGTGGTTEAFF. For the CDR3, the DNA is TGCGCCAGCAGCTCCGGGACAGGGGGGACCACTGAAGCTTTCTTT. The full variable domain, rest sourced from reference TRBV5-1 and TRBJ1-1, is KAGVTQTPRYLIKTRGQQVTLSCSPISGHRSVSWYQQTPGQGLQFLFEYFSETQRNKGNFPGRFSGRQFSNSRSEMNVSTLELGDSALYLCASSSGTGGTTEAFFGQGTRLTVV.

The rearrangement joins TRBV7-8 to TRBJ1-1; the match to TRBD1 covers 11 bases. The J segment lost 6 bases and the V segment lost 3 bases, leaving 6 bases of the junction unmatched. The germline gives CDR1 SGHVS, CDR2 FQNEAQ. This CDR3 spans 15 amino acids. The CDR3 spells CASSLGRTGGAEAFF. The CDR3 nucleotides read TGTGCCAGCAGCTTGGGGCGGACAGGGGGCGCTGAAGCTTTCTTT.

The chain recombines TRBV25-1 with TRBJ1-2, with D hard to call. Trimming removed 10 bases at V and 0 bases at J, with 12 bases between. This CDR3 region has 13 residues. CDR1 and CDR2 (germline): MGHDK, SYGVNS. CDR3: CATEASSNYGYTF. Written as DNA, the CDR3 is TGTGCCACCGAGGCGTCATCTAACTATGGCTACACCTTC.

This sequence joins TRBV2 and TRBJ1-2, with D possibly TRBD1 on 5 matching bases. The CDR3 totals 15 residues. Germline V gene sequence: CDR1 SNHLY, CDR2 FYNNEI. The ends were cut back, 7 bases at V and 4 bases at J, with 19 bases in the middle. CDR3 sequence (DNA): TGTGCCAGCAAGTATGGGGCAGCTACCGCCTATGGCTACACCTTC. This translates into CASKYGAATAYGYTF.

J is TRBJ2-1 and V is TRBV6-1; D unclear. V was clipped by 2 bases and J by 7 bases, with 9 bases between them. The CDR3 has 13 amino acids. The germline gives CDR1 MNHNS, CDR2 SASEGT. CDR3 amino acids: CASSESGRNEQFF. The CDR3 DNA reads TGTGCCAGCAGTGAATCAGGAAGGAATGAGCAGTTCTTC.

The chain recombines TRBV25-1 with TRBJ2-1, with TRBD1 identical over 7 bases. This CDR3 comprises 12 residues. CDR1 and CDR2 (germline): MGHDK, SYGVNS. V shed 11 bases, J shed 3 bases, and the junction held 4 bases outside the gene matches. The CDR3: CAARQGYNEQFF. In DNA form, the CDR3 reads TGTGCCGCACGACAGGGCTACAATGAGCAGTTCTTC.

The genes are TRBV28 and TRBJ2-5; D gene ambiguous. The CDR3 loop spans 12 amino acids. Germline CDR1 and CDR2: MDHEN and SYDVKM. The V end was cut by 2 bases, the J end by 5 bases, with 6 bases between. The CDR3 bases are TGTGCCAGCAGTTTAATTTCGGAGACCCAGTACTTC. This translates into CASSLISETQYF.

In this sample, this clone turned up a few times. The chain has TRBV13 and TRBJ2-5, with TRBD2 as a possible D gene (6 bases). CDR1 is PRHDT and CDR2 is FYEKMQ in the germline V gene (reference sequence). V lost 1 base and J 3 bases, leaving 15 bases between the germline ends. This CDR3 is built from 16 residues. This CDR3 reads CASSLDGGGGKETQYF. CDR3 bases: TGTGCCAGCAGCTTAGATGGTGGCGGAGGGAAAGAGACCCAGTACTTC.

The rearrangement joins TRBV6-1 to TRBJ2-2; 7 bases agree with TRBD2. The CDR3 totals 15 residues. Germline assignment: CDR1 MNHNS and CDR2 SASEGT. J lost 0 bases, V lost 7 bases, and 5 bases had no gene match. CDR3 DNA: TGTGCCAGCATCGGGGCGGGAGCGAACACCGGGGAGCTGTTTTTT. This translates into CASIGAGANTGELFF.

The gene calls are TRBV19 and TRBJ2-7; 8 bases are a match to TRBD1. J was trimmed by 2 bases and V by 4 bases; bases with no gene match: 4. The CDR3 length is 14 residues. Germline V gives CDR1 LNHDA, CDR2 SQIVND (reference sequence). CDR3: CASSTLDRAYEQYF. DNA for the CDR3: TGTGCCAGTAGTACCTTGGACAGGGCCTACGAGCAGTACTTC.

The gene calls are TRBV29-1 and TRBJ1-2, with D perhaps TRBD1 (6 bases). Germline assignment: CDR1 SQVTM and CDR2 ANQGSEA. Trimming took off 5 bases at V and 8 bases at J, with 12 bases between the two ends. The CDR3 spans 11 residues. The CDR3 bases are TGCAGCGTTAGGGACAATAGAGGCTACACCTTC. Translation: CSVRDNRGYTF. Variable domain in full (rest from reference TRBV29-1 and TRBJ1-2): SAVISQKPSRDICQRGTSLTIQCQVDSQVTMMFWYRQQPGQSLTLIATANQGSEATYESGFVIDKFPISRPNLTFSTLTVSNMSPEDSSIYLCSVRDNRGYTFGSGTRLTVV.

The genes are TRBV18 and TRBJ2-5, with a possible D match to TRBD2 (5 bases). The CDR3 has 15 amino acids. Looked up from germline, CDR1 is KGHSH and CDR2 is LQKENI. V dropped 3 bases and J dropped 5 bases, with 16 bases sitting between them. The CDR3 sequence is CASSPSSAGGETQYF. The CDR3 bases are TGTGCCAGCTCACCCTCGAGCGCCGGCGGGGAGACCCAGTACTTC. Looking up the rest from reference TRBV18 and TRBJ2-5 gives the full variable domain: NAGVMQNPRHLVRRRGQEARLRCSPMKGHSHVYWYRQLPEEGLKFMVYLQKENIIDESGMPKERFSAEFPKEGPSILRIQQVVRGDSAAYFCASSPSSAGGETQYFGPGTRLLVL.

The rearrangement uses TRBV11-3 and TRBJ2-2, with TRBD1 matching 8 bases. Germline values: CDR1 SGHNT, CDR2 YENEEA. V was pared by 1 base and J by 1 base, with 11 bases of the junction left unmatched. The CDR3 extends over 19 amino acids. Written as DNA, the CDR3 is TGTGCCAGCAGCTTAGTTCTTGCAGGGGGCTCCGAGAACACCGGGGAGCTGTTTTTT. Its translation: CASSLVLAGGSENTGELFF.

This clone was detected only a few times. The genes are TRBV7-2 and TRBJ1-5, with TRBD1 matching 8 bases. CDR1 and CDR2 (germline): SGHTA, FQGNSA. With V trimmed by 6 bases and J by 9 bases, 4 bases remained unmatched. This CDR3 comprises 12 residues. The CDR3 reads CASRSQGGPQHF. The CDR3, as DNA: TGTGCCAGCAGGTCACAGGGGGGGCCCCAGCATTTT.

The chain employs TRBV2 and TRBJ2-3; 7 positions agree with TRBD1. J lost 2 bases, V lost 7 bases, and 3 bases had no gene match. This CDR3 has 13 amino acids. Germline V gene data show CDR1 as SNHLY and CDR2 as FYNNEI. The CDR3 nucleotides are TGTGCCAGCAACAGGGGTGACACAGATACGCAGTATTTT. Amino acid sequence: CASNRGDTDTQYF.

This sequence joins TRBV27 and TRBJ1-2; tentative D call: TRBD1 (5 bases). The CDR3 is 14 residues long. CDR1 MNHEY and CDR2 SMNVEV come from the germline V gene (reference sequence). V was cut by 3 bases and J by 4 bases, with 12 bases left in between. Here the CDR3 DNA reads TGTGCCAGCAGTTTCATCGGGCAGGGCTATGGCTACACCTTC. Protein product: CASSFIGQGYGYTF.

The CDR3 loop is CASRRNLDWEQYF. Here the CDR3 DNA reads TGTGCCAGCAGGCGGAACCTGGACTGGGAGCAGTACTTC. The V call is TRBV6-6, the J call TRBJ2-7, with TRBD2 as a possible D gene (5 bases). This CDR3 is 13 amino acids long. Per the germline V gene, CDR1 is MNHNY and CDR2 is SVGAGI (reference sequence). Trimming removed 6 bases at V and 7 bases at J, with 16 bases between.

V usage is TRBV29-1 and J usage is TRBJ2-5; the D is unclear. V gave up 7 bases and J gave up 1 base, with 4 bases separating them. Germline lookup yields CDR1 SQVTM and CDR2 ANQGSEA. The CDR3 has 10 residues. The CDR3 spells CSAGQETQYF. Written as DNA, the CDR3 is TGCAGCGCCGGCCAAGAGACCCAGTACTTC.

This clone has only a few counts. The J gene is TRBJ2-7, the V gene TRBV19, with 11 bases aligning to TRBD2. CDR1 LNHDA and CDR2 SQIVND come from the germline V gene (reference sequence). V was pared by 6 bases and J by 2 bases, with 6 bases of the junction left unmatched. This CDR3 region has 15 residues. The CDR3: CASSTSGSPTYEQYF. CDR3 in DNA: TGTGCCAGTAGCACTAGCGGGAGTCCGACCTACGAGCAGTACTTC.

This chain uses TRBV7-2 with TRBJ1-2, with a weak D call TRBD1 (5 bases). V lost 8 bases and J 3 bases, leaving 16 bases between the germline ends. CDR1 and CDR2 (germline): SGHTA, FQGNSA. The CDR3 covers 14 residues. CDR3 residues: CASRIRDRDYGYTF. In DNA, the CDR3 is TGTGCCAGCCGGATCAGAGACAGAGACTATGGCTACACCTTC. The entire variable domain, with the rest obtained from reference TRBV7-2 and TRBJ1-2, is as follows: GAGVSQSPSNKVTEKGKDVELRCDPISGHTALYWYRQSLGQGLEFLIYFQGNSAPDKSGLPSDRFSAERTGGSVSTLTIQRTQQEDSAVYLCASRIRDRDYGYTFGSGTRLTVV.

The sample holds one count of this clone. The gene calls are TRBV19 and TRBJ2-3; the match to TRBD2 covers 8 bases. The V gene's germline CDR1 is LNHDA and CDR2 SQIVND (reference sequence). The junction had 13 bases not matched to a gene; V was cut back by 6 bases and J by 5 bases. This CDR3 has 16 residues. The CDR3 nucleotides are TGTGCCAGTAGCACCCCCGGGACTAGAGGTAAAGATACGCAGTATTTT. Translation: CASSTPGTRGKDTQYF. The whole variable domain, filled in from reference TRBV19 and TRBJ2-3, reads DGGITQSPKYLFRKEGQNVTLSCEQNLNHDAMYWYRQDPGQGLRLIYYSQIVNDFQKGDIAEGYSVSREKKESFPLTVTSAQKNPTAFYLCASSTPGTRGKDTQYFGPGTRLTVL.

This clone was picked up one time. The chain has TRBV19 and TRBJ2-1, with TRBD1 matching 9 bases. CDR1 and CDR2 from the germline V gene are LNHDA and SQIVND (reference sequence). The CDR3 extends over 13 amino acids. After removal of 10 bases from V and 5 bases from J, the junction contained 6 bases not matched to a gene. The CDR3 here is CATYDRGDNEQFF. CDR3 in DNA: TGTGCCACTTATGACAGGGGGGACAATGAGCAGTTCTTC.

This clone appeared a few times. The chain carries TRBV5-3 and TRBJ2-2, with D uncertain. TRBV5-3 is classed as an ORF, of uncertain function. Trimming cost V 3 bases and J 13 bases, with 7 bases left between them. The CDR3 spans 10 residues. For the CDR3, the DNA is TGTGCCAGAAGCTCCCTCGGGCTGTTTTTT. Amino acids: CARSSLGLFF.

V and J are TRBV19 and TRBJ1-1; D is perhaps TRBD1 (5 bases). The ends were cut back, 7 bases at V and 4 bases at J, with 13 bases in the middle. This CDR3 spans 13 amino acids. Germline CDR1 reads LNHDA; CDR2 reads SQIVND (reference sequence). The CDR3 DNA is TGTGCCAGTACCCAGTTGGGGGGCACTGAAGCTTTCTTT. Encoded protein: CASTQLGGTEAFF.